This T cell receptor (beta chain) was identified during a study of shared clonotypes between healthy human individuals (dated by TCRdb to the early 2020s). Background on the whole study: A few men and a couple of women, aged 18 to 49 years, made up the cohort. Leukapheresis yielded between about 0.94 and 9 billion PBMCs per donor. For each donor, three plates each were used for CD4 naive and CD4 memory, two plates were used for CD8 naive, and one plate was used for CD8 memory. Different laboratories and diverse techniques were used to prepare libraries and sequence TCR repertoires, to increase sequencing depth and limit assay-specific biases. To estimate repertoire size and how much clonotype sharing occurs between individuals, the study deeply sequenced the blood TCR repertoires of five or six healthy adults. General study outcomes and caveats: Compared with non-shared clonotypes, the clonotypes found in all four sorted-subset donors had higher generation probabilities. Based on pairwise subsampling, the degree of clonotype sharing among donors was expected to be affected by sequencing depth. Even with the large sequencing depth, rarefaction of the sorted-subset datasets indicated that sequencing was incomplete. Naive subsets generally had larger estimated clonotype richness than memory subsets. Sampling was limited to blood, and TCR repertoires in tissue likely differ from TCR repertoires in blood. Roughly 5% of naive CD4, more than 3% of naive CD8, roughly 2.5% of memory CD4, and around 0.42% of memory CD8 clonotypes were shared across several donors. Because the study included a small number of donors, the genetic and exposure-history diversity represented was limited.

Healthy HIV-negative adults with no recently reported acute infections or vaccinations were included as donors. Every donor was a Caucasian adult residing in Nashville, Tennessee, USA. CD4+ T cells were enriched by magnetic negative selection, after which naive cells were positively selected on CD45RA and the negative fraction was taken as the memory subset. Blood was collected by leukapheresis, and PBMCs were isolated by Ficoll-Histopaque density gradient centrifugation and then cryopreserved in liquid nitrogen vapor phase. Purity and quantity of every magnetically sorted T cell population were checked by analytical flow cytometry. Each sorted fraction had its genomic DNA isolated and then quantified by UV absorbance on a Nanodrop 2000c. Using the deep immunoSEQ assay, TCR CDR3 regions were amplified from genomic DNA by multiplex PCR. Extracted genomic DNA from each cell subset was spread evenly across all wells of several immunoSEQ 96-well plates, with each plate serving as a replicate. For sorted subsets, about 200 ng genomic DNA, equal to approximately 30,000 T cell genomes, was loaded into each replicate PCR. Purified libraries were quantified with a Qubit 3.0 fluorometer, sized on a Bioanalyzer 2100, and re-quantified with the KAPA Library Quantification kit. Each immunoSEQ 96-well plate was sequenced on its own single-read 150-cycle Illumina NextSeq 550 flow cell. As for the authors' bioinformatics: Because the immunoSEQ output held only junctional sequences and lacked quality scores, the filtering could not match the filtering applied to full-length reads. To assign V/J genes and CDR3, sequences were annotated against IMGT germline references using PyIR, a Python wrapper for IgBLAST v1.9. Any read was removed if the V/J assignment was weak (E-value above 1e-6), the CDR3 was missing, or the read contained stop codons, out-of-frame junctions, or ambiguous translated residues. V3J clonotypes were defined as sequences sharing an identical inferred V gene, J gene, and CDR3 amino acid sequence. Percentage overlap between repertoires was computed as shared unique clonotypes divided by the size of the smaller repertoire. Three approaches were used to assess repertoire richness: RTK rarefaction, the Chao1 estimator, and Recon v2.1 estimates of unobserved clonotypes. Generation probabilities were computed with OLGA for all TCRbeta clonotypes obtained by the gDNA method from four donors. TCRdb took over this immuneACCESS table, retaining in-frame rearrangements with V and J assigned. Such tables are incomplete; in checked studies, under half of the missing clones stem from an unresolved V gene, and the remainder is unexplained. The V and J calls and clone size come from that table; D and trimming were worked out from the DNA. This sample is represented by approximately 2,000,000 clones; roughly 90% of them were singletons. The biggest ten clones account for roughly 0.34% of the sample.

V and J are truncated by 5 bases and 5 bases respectively, leaving an intervening sequence of 15 bases. The CDR3 holds 14 amino acids from the cysteine to the phenylalanine. Solely the CDR3 DNA is kept, with 42 bases framed from the first base. Per the germline V gene (reference sequence), SEHNR is the CDR1 and FQNEAQ is the CDR2. For this clone: The antigen it binds to is not known. Per-base quality was not reported, and no clone a single base away is much larger than it.

The sequencing input was naive CD4+ T cells from PBMCs. The cell subset or site label for this specimen denotes: CD45RA+ positively selected. The sequence is built from TRBV7-9 and TRBJ1-1; confidence is insufficient to name the D gene. The source of this sequence is a man aged 18 to 29 in good health. Some clones in this sample may be carry-over from other donors' samples. The DNA sequence follows: TGTGCCAGCAGCACTGGTGGCCCGTCGACTGAAGCTTTCTTT. Its amino acids are CASSTGGPSTEAFF.